This T cell receptor (beta chain) was sequenced during a study of T cell responses to AZD1222 COVID-19 vaccine. Study outcomes and limitations: Just 5 to 7 AZD1222 recipients tested seropositive at baseline. Spike-specific TCR breadth and depth grew following two AZD1222 doses.

Concerning this clone itself: Antigen: not known.

Profiled with immunoSEQ multiplex PCR; TCRdb holds only in-frame clones, not every one. This table holds approximately 170,000 clones, 85% to 95% found once. This CDR3 has 20 residues. CDR1 is LNHNV, CDR2 YYDKDF, per germline (reference sequence). With 0 bases removed from V and 0 bases from J, the gap between germline ends came to 24 bases. The V gene is TRBV15, the J gene TRBJ2-7, with D unclear. This clonotype was obtained from an adult in good health. The source was peripheral blood, collected on day 0 of AZD1222 vaccination. CDR3 DNA sequence: TGTGCCACCAGCAGAGACCCCCCCTTGGGCTTACAGCCGAGCTCCTACGAGCAGTACTTC. Translation gives CATSRDPPLGLQPSSYEQYF.